This TCR beta chain was found in a study of cytomegalovirus exposure and HLA in healthy donors. V trimming: 3 bases; J trimming: 0 bases; junction bases outside the gene matches: 4. The CDR3 length is 18 residues. Germline assignment: CDR1 MDHEN and CDR2 SYDVKM. In the PCR, 60 Vbeta and 13 Jbeta primers were used. Assay: immunoSEQ multiplex PCR; the TCRdb copy retains only in-frame clones and omits some. Seen here are about 190,000 clones, around 82% observed once, and the top ten hold approximately 14%. The chain joins TRBV28 to TRBJ2-1; 14 bases are a match to TRBD2. This TCR was sampled from a woman under 40 in good health and CMV-seropositive. Sequenced input: PBMCs. CDR3: CASSFWTSGGSSYNEQFF. CDR3 in DNA: TGTGCCAGCAGTTTCTGGACTAGCGGGGGGAGCTCCTACAATGAGCAGTTCTTC.